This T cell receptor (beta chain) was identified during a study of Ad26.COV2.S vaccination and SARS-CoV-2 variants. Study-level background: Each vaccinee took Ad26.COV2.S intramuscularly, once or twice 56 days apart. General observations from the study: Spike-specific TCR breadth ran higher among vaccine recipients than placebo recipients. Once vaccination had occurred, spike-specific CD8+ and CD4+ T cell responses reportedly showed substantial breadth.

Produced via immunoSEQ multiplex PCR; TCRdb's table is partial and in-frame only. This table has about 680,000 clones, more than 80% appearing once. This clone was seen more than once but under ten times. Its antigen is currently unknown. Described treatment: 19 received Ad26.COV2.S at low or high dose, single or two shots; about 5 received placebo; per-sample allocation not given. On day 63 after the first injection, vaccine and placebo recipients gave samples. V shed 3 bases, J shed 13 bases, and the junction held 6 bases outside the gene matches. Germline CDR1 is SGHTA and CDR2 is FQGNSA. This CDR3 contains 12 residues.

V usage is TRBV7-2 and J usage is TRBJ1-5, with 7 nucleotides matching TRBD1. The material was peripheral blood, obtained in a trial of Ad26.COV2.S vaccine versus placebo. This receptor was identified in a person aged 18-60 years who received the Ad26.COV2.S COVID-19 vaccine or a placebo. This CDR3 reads CASSFPGQRQHF. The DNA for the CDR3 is TGTGCCAGCAGCTTCCCGGGACAGAGACAGCATTTT.